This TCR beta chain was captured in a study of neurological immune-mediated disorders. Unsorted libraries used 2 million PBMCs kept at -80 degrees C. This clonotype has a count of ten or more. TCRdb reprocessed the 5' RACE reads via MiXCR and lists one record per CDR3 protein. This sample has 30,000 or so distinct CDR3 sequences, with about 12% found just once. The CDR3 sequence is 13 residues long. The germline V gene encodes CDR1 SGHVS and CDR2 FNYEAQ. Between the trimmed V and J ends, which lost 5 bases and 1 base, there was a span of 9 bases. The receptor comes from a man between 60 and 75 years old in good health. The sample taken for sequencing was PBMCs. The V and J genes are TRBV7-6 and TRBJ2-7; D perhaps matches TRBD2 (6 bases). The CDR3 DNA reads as TGTGCCAGCAGCCCGGGACTTTCCTACGAGCAGTACTTC. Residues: CASSPGLSYEQYF. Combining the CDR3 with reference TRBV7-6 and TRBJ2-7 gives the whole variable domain GAGVSQSPRYKVTKRGQDVALRCDPISGHVSLYWYRQALGQGPEFLTYFNYEAQQDKSGLPNDRFSAERPEGSISTLTIQRTEQRDSAMYRCASSPGLSYEQYFGPGTRLTVT.